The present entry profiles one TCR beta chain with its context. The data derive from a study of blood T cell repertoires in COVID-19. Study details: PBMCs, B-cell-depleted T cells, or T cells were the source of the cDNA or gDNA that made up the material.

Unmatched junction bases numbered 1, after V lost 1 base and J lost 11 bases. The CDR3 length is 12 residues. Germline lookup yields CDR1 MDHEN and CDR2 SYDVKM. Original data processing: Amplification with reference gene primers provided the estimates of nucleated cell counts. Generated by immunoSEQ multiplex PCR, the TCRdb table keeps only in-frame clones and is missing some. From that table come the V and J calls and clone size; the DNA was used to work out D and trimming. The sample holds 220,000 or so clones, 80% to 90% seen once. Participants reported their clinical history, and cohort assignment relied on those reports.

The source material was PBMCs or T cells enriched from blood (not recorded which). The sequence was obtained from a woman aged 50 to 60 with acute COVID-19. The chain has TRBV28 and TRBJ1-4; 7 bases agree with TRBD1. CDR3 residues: CASSLLGQKLFF. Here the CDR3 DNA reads TGTGCCAGCAGTTTATTGGGACAGAAACTGTTTTTT.